This T cell receptor (beta chain) was captured by sequencing in a study of early T cells in non-severe SARS-CoV-2 infection. The study, taken as a whole, reports: VDJdb matching, biased toward anti-spike CD8 responses, missed private and CD4 specificities.

This CDR3 has 16 residues. The ends lost 1 base at V and 0 bases at J; junction bases unmatched: 4. TCRdb analysed the 5' RACE reads with MiXCR anew, one entry per CDR3 protein. This repertoire shows about 64,000 distinct CDR3 sequences, approximately 14% found once; its top ten account for roughly 4.2%. This clonotype was counted ten times or more. Antigen specificity is unknown. The V and J genes are TRBV12-3 or TRBV12-4 and TRBJ2-3, with 7 bases fitting TRBD1. The clonotype originates from an adult who was a healthcare worker with PCR-confirmed SARS-CoV-2 infection or an uninfected control (not recorded which). Sequencing was carried out using whole blood. In DNA, the CDR3 is TGTGCCAGCAGTTTAGGACAGGGATCGAGCACAGATACGCAGTATTTT. Translated, it gives CASSLGQGSSTDTQYF.